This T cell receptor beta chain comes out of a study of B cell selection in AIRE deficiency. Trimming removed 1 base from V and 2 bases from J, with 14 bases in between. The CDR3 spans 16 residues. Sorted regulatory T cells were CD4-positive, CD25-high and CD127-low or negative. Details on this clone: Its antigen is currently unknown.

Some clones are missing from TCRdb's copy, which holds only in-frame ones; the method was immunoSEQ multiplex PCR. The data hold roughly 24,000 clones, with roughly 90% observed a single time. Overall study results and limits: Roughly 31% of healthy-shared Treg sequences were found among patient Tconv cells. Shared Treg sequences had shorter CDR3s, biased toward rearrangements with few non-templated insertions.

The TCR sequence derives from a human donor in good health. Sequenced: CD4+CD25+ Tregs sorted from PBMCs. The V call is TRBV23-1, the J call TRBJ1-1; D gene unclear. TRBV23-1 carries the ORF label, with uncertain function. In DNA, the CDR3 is TGCGCCAGCAGTCAATGGAATGACATTCACAACACTGAAGCTTTCTTT. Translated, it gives CASSQWNDIHNTEAFF.